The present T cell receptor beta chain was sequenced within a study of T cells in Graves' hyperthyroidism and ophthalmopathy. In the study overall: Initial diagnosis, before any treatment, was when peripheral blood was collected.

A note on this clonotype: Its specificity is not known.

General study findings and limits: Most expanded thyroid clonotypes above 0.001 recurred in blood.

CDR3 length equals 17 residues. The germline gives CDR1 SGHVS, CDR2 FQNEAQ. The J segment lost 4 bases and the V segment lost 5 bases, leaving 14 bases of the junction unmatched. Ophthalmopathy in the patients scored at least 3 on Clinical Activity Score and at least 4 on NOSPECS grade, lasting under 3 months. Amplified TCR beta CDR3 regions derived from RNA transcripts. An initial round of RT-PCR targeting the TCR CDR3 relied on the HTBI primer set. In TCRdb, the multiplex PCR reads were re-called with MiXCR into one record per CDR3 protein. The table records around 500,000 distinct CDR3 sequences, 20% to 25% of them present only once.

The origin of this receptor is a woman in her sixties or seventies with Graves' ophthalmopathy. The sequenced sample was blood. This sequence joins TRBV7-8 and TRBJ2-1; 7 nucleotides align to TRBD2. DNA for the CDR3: TGTGCCAGCAGCCTTAGTAGGGGTAGCGGGTTTTACAATGAGCAGTTCTTC. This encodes CASSLSRGSGFYNEQFF.